One sample yielded the 19 T cell receptor beta chains listed below, sequenced in a study of breast tumors, draining lymph nodes, adjacent tissues. Breast cancer patients provided tissue from their axillary draining lymph nodes. TCRdb analysed the multiplex PCR reads with MiXCR anew, one entry per CDR3 protein. Here the sample spans some 170,000 distinct CDR3 sequences, about 30% being singletons. Sequencing used axillary lymph node tissue. Source of these receptors: a female donor with breast cancer. Some clones in this sample may be carry-over from other donors' samples.

This clonotype was seen at least ten times. The chain is built from TRBV10-1 and TRBJ1-2, with 9 bases identical to TRBD1. With 6 bases clipped from V and 8 bases from J, the junction kept 19 bases outside the gene matches. CDR3 length: 17 residues. Looked up from germline, CDR1 is WNHNN and CDR2 is SYGVQD (reference sequence). The chain's CDR3 is CASSSGNRDRVEGGYTF. The CDR3 DNA sequence: TGCGCCAGCAGCTCAGGAAACCGGGACAGGGTAGAGGGCGGCTACACCTTC.

This clonotype was recorded at least ten times. V usage is TRBV4-1 and J usage is TRBJ2-7; 10 nucleotides align to TRBD2. CDR1 MGHRA and CDR2 YSYEKL come from the germline V gene. Trimming removed 1 base from V and 6 bases from J; junction bases left unmatched: 6. CDR3 length: 15 amino acids. The CDR3 spells CASSQVSSGGAEQYF. DNA for the CDR3: TGCGCCAGCAGCCAAGTTTCTAGCGGGGGAGCCGAGCAGTACTTC.

With respect to this clonotype: A much larger clone lies a single base off, so this may be a read error. The rearrangement uses TRBV3-1 and TRBJ2-3; no clear D gene. This CDR3 is built from 15 residues. CDR1 and CDR2 (germline): LGHDT, YNNKEL (reference sequence). The CDR3 region has the DNA TGTGCCAGCAACCAAGATGGACGGAACACAGATACGCAGTATTTT. Translating gives CASNQDGRNTDTQYF.

This clonotype was observed at least ten times. CDR3 protein: CASSTTSGGLNEQFF. In DNA, the CDR3 is TGTGCCAGCAGTACGACTAGCGGGGGGCTCAATGAGCAGTTCTTC. The chain has TRBV28 and TRBJ2-1, with 13 bases identical to TRBD2. The CDR3 spans 15 residues. V dropped 5 bases and J dropped 6; count of bases not matched to a gene: 4. Germline V lookup: CDR1 MDHEN, CDR2 SYDVKM.

This clonotype has at least ten counts. V is TRBV5-1 and J is TRBJ2-1, with a tentative D call TRBD2 (6 bases). CDR1 is SGHRS, CDR2 YFSETQ, per germline. Trimming removed 1 base from V and 9 bases from J, with 17 bases in between. This CDR3 spans 15 amino acids. The DNA of the CDR3 is TGCGCCAGCAGCTTGTTGGGGGGTATGGCCTCTGAGCAGTTCTTC. Amino acids: CASSLLGGMASEQFF.

The chain links TRBV5-4 to TRBJ2-5, with D hard to call. The germline V and J ends were trimmed by 0 bases and 4 bases, with 13 bases remaining between them. This CDR3 is 15 amino acids long. Germline V lookup: CDR1 SGHNT, CDR2 YYREEE (reference sequence). In nucleotides, the CDR3 is TGTGCCAGCAGCTTGGGTGGGTCGGGCGCAGAGACCCAGTACTTC. This translates into CASSLGGSGAETQYF.

This chain uses TRBV10-3 with TRBJ2-6; D call uncertain. Between the trimmed V and J ends, which lost 6 bases and 13 bases, there was a span of 16 bases. This CDR3 spans 13 amino acids. CDR1 is ENHRY, CDR2 SYGVKD, per germline. DNA for the CDR3: TGTGCCATCAGGGAGACCGAAAAAAATGTCCTGACTTTC. Protein product: CAIRETEKNVLTF.

This clonotype was seen many times. This sequence joins TRBV5-1 and TRBJ1-2, with TRBD1 matching over 7 bases. V trimming: 3 bases; J trimming: 4 bases; junction bases outside the gene matches: 12. This CDR3 region has 16 residues. Germline V gene data show CDR1 as SGHRS and CDR2 as YFSETQ. The CDR3 protein is CASSWEPGQKSYGYTF. The CDR3, as DNA: TGCGCCAGCAGCTGGGAACCGGGACAGAAGAGCTATGGCTACACCTTC. Drawing the rest from reference TRBV5-1 and TRBJ1-2, the complete variable domain is KAGVTQTPRYLIKTRGQQVTLSCSPISGHRSVSWYQQTPGQGLQFLFEYFSETQRNKGNFPGRFSGRQFSNSRSEMNVSTLELGDSALYLCASSWEPGQKSYGYTFGSGTRLTVV.

The V call is TRBV20-1, the J call TRBJ2-7, with 8 bases identical to TRBD1. CDR3 length: 12 residues. Trimming at V came to 7 bases and at J to 0 bases, leaving 2 bases not matched to a gene. CDR1 and CDR2 from the germline V gene are DFQATT and SNEGSKA (reference sequence). The CDR3 nucleotides are TGCAGTGACAGGGGGTTCTCCTACGAGCAGTACTTC. Protein product: CSDRGFSYEQYF.

The rearrangement uses TRBV5-1 and TRBJ1-4; D may be TRBD1 (6 bases). The V gene lost 4 bases and the J gene lost 8 bases, with 18 bases spanning the gap. The V gene's germline CDR1 is SGHRS and CDR2 YFSETQ. The CDR3 has 15 residues. The CDR3 here is CASSPTGQLGEKLFF. In nucleotides, the CDR3 is TGCGCCAGCAGCCCGACGGGACAACTAGGCGAAAAACTGTTTTTT.

A remark on this clonotype: A much larger clone sits a single nucleotide away, making a read error possible. No conserved phenylalanine or tryptophan is present at the end of the CDR3, so a read error is the likely explanation. The genes are TRBV6-2 or TRBV6-3 and TRBJ2-7, with D possibly being TRBD2 (7 bases). The V gene's germline CDR1 is MNHEY and CDR2 SVGEGT. The CDR3 covers 15 residues. V was pared by 5 bases and J by 2 bases, with 16 bases between. The CDR3 loop is CASSHAGAGTYEQYL. The DNA of the CDR3 is TGTGCCAGCAGTCACGCGGGGGCAGGGACCTACGAGCAGTACCTC.

This clonotype showed up many times. The chain is built from TRBV5-6 and TRBJ2-5; 7 nucleotides line up with TRBD2. CDR1 and CDR2 (germline): SGHDT, YYEEEE. The CDR3 has 16 residues. The V segment lost 0 bases and the J segment 3 bases; nucleotides outside the gene matches: 8. The CDR3 loop reads CASSLAGVAGEETQYF. CDR3 DNA: TGTGCCAGCAGCTTGGCCGGGGTGGCGGGGGAAGAGACCCAGTACTTC.

With regard to this clonotype: The DNA is left out, because the CDR3 cannot be placed on it with certainty; the CDR3 is given as TCRdb lists it. The chain carries TRBV24-1 and TRBJ2-2; the table names TRBD1, a call not compared with the DNA. Germline assignment: CDR1 KGHDR and CDR2 SFDVKD. The CDR3 has 18 residues if both end residues are counted. This CDR3 is CATSDFWEGEQYFGELFF.

This clonotype was seen many times. The rearrangement links TRBV25-1 to TRBJ1-5; maybe TRBD1 (6 bases). V was cut by 2 bases and J by 8 bases, with 10 bases left in between. From germline, CDR1 is MGHDK and CDR2 SYGVNS. The CDR3 consists of 13 residues. For the CDR3, the DNA is TGTGCCAGCAGTGAAGGGGGGGCAAAGCCCCAGCATTTT. Protein sequence: CASSEGGAKPQHF.

This clonotype was seen repeatedly, ten times or more. Since a much larger clone is just one base distant, this may be a read error. The chain joins TRBV20-1 to TRBJ2-1, with D possibly being TRBD1 (5 bases). The V end lost 7 bases, the J end lost 12 bases, and 22 bases lay between the germline ends. Germline V gene lookup returns CDR1 DFQATT and CDR2 SNEGSKA (reference sequence). The CDR3 has 13 residues. CDR3 loop: CSVLDTGPDAQFF. In DNA form, the CDR3 reads TGCAGTGTCCTGGATACAGGCCCGGATGCGCAGTTCTTC.

This clonotype was seen at least ten times. This chain links TRBV7-6 with TRBJ2-1; 7 bases are shared with TRBD1. This CDR3 is 14 amino acids long. The germline CDR1 and CDR2 sequences are SGHVS and FNYEAQ. V lost 5 bases and J lost 6; bases outside the gene matches: 7. DNA for the CDR3: TGTGCCAGCAGCCCCCGGGACAGTAGCAATGAGCAGTTCTTC. Residues: CASSPRDSSNEQFF.

This clonotype showed up many times. The rearrangement links TRBV10-2 to TRBJ1-5; D is ambiguous. CDR1 WSHSY and CDR2 SAAADI come from the germline V gene. This CDR3 comprises 14 residues. V lost 4 bases to trimming and J lost 1 base, with 8 bases between them. The chain's CDR3 is CASSGFPSNQPQHF. The DNA of the CDR3 is TGCGCCAGCAGTGGGTTCCCCAGCAATCAGCCCCAGCATTTT.

V and J are TRBV10-1 and TRBJ2-7; D may be TRBD1 or TRBD2 (6 bases each). Germline loops: CDR1 WNHNN, CDR2 SYGVQD (reference sequence). The V end was cut by 6 bases, the J end by 6 bases, with 15 bases between. This CDR3 contains 13 residues. Here the CDR3 DNA reads TGCGCCAGCAGGACCGAAGGAGGGGGCGAGCAGTACTTC. This sequence encodes CASRTEGGGEQYF.

Concerning this clonotype: A much larger clone lies one base from this, so it may be a read error. The V gene is TRBV28, the J gene TRBJ1-3; D uncertain. The V gene lost 5 bases and the J gene lost 8 bases, with 10 bases spanning the gap. Germline V gene data show CDR1 as MDHEN and CDR2 as SYDVKM. The CDR3 sequence is 12 residues long. This chain's CDR3 is CASSPSRDTIYF. DNA of the CDR3: TGTGCCAGCAGTCCTAGCAGAGACACCATATATTTT. The full variable domain, in which reference TRBV28 and TRBJ1-3 provide the parts outside the CDR3, is DVKVTQSSRYLVKRTGEKVFLECVQDMDHENMFWYRQDPGLGLRLIYFSYDVKMKEKGDIPEGYSVSREKKERFSLILESASTNQTSMYLCASSPSRDTIYFGEGSWLTVV.